Following are 16 T cell receptor beta chains from one sample sequenced in a study of blood T cell repertoires in COVID-19 (dated by TCRdb to 2020 to 2021). Libraries came from the immunoSEQ multiplex PCR assay. The table comes from immuneACCESS by way of TCRdb, which keeps in-frame sequences with V and J called. Part of the clones is missing from these tables; in studies checked, under half for an unresolved V gene and the rest for unknown reasons. Counted in this sample were about 220,000 clones; 75% to 85% of them appeared once. Of the sample, about 5% falls within the top ten clones. The material sequenced was peripheral blood. The receptors were sampled from a woman in her 70s with COVID-19, enrolled during active disease.

The chain is built from TRBV28 and TRBJ2-3, with 10 bases lining up with TRBD1. Trimming took 5 bases from V and 4 from J; bases not matched to a gene: 3. This CDR3 region has 14 residues. Germline CDR1 reads MDHEN; CDR2 reads SYDVKM. As DNA, the CDR3 is TGTGCCAGCAGTAGGGACAGGGGTGCAGATACGCAGTATTTT. It encodes CASSRDRGADTQYF.

The chain is built from TRBV3-1 (or the pseudogene TRBV3-2) and TRBJ1-1; D call uncertain. This CDR3 contains 14 residues. Trimming cost V 2 bases and J 1 base, with 8 bases left between them. Germline CDR1 is LGHDT and CDR2 is YNNKEL (reference sequence). CDR3 amino acids: CASSQSQKNTEAFF. The DNA for the CDR3 is TGTGCCAGCAGCCAATCACAGAAGAACACTGAAGCTTTCTTT.

The chain is built from TRBV27 and TRBJ2-1, with TRBD2 matching over 9 bases. With 5 bases clipped from V and 4 bases from J, the junction kept 9 bases outside the gene matches. This CDR3 has 16 residues. The germline V gene encodes CDR1 MNHEY and CDR2 SMNVEV (reference sequence). CDR3 sequence: CASSLPGTSFYNEQFF. CDR3 coding DNA: TGTGCCAGCAGTCTCCCCGGGACTAGCTTTTACAATGAGCAGTTCTTC.

This chain uses TRBV20-1 with TRBJ2-3; D is uncertain. V lost 6 bases and J lost 4, with 8 bases in between. Germline-derived CDR1 and CDR2 are DFQATT and SNEGSKA (reference sequence). CDR3 size: 11 residues. CDR3 sequence reads: CSAVVADTQYF. In nucleotides, the CDR3 is TGCAGTGCAGTAGTCGCAGATACGCAGTATTTT.

V is TRBV6-5 and J is TRBJ1-6; TRBD1 aligns across 9 bases. The CDR3 is 14 amino acids. The germline gives CDR1 MNHEY, CDR2 SVGAGI. V was clipped by 6 bases and J by 9 bases; unmatched bases: 6. CDR3 protein: CASSRDREGSPLHF. The DNA of the CDR3 is TGTGCCAGCAGCCGGGACAGGGAAGGTTCACCCCTCCACTTT.

The chain recombines TRBV18 with TRBJ2-3; 7 bases match TRBD2. Trimming cost V 2 bases and J 4 bases; bases outside gene matches: 9. This CDR3 has 16 residues. Germline CDR1 KGHSH, CDR2 LQKENI. CDR3 sequence: CASSPRAGDGADTQYF. The CDR3 nucleotides are TGTGCCAGCTCACCAAGGGCGGGAGACGGCGCAGATACGCAGTATTTT.

This chain joins TRBV5-6 and TRBJ1-1; no reliable D call. This CDR3 has 14 residues. V lost 4 bases to trimming and J lost 6 bases, with 16 bases between them. CDR1 and CDR2 (germline): SGHDT, YYEEEE. CDR3 in DNA: TGTGCCAGCAGCGTTCTTTACGGGGTCCCTGAAGCTTTCTTT. Its protein is CASSVLYGVPEAFF. The complete variable domain, with remaining parts taken from reference TRBV5-6 and TRBJ1-1, reads DAGVTQSPTHLIKTRGQQVTLRCSPKSGHDTVSWYQQALGQGPQFIFQYYEEEERQRGNFPDRFSGHQFPNYSSELNVNALLLGDSALYLCASSVLYGVPEAFFGQGTRLTVV.

This clone appeared once. This chain links TRBV30 with TRBJ2-1, with 7 bases that match TRBD2. CDR1 GTSNPN and CDR2 SVGIG come from the germline V gene (reference sequence). With V trimmed by 4 bases and J by 1 base, 4 bases remained unmatched. This CDR3 region has 14 residues. The CDR3 is CAWKRGASYNEQFF. The CDR3, as DNA: TGTGCCTGGAAGCGGGGAGCATCCTACAATGAGCAGTTCTTC.

The chain couples TRBV5-1 to TRBJ1-1, with a weak D call TRBD1 (5 bases). Trimming took off 0 bases at V and 6 bases at J, with 12 bases between the two ends. Germline V CDR1 and CDR2: SGHRS, YFSETQ. This CDR3 contains 14 residues. CDR3 in amino acids: CASSLAQGPAEAFF. CDR3 sequence (DNA): TGCGCCAGCAGCTTGGCCCAGGGTCCCGCTGAAGCTTTCTTT.

This clone turned up a few times. This chain links TRBV19 with TRBJ1-2; D gene ambiguous. V gave up 4 bases and J gave up 3 bases, with 15 bases separating them. The germline V gene encodes CDR1 LNHDA and CDR2 SQIVND (reference sequence). This CDR3 has 15 amino acids. The CDR3 region has the DNA TGTGCCAGTAGTAACCCCTCGCGGCAGTACTATGGCTACACCTTC. Its translation: CASSNPSRQYYGYTF.

This chain uses TRBV5-1 with TRBJ1-5; TRBD1 might be the D (6 bases). The germline CDR1 and CDR2 sequences are SGHRS and YFSETQ. The V end lost 0 bases, the J end lost 0 bases, and 10 bases lay between the germline ends. CDR3 length: 16 residues. The CDR3, as DNA: TGCGCCAGCAGCTTGGAAGGGGGAAATAGCAATCAGCCCCAGCATTTT. Protein sequence: CASSLEGGNSNQPQHF. The full variable domain, rest sourced from reference TRBV5-1 and TRBJ1-5, is KAGVTQTPRYLIKTRGQQVTLSCSPISGHRSVSWYQQTPGQGLQFLFEYFSETQRNKGNFPGRFSGRQFSNSRSEMNVSTLELGDSALYLCASSLEGGNSNQPQHFGDGTRLSIL.

At least ten counts were recorded for this clone. The chain combines TRBV27 with TRBJ2-3; 10 nucleotides agree with TRBD1. There are 16 residues in the CDR3. The junction had 5 bases not matched to a gene; V was cut back by 1 base and J by 4 bases. Germline loops: CDR1 MNHEY, CDR2 SMNVEV (reference sequence). This CDR3 is CASSLFGTGVPDTQYF. CDR3 nucleotides: TGTGCCAGCAGTTTATTCGGGACAGGGGTACCAGATACGCAGTATTTT.

The chain employs TRBV30 and TRBJ2-5; D perhaps matches TRBD2 (6 bases). The CDR3 runs to 14 residues. The germline V gene encodes CDR1 GTSNPN and CDR2 SVGIG (reference sequence). The germline V and J ends were trimmed by 3 bases and 1 base, with 12 bases remaining between them. The CDR3 nucleotides are TGTGCCTGGAGCCACGGGAGCTTCCAAGAGACCCAGTACTTC. Amino acids: CAWSHGSFQETQYF.

The chain carries TRBV28 and TRBJ2-4; 7 positions match TRBD2. Per the germline V gene, CDR1 is MDHEN and CDR2 is SYDVKM. Trimming at V came to 11 bases and at J to 0 bases, leaving 13 bases not matched to a gene. This CDR3 spans 16 amino acids. The CDR3 sequence is CASRAGLNLAKNIQYF. DNA of the CDR3: TGTGCCTCGAGAGCGGGACTTAATCTAGCCAAAAACATTCAGTACTTC.

The chain combines TRBV6-5 with TRBJ2-7, with D perhaps TRBD2 (6 bases). This CDR3 spans 14 amino acids. CDR1 is MNHEY and CDR2 is SVGAGI in the germline V gene. Trimming left V 6 bases short and J 7 bases short, with 19 bases between. CDR3 in amino acids: CASRASGGAREQYF. The DNA of the CDR3 is TGTGCCAGCAGGGCGTCAGGAGGGGCGCGAGAGCAGTACTTC.

The chain links TRBV7-2 to TRBJ2-3; TRBD2 matches at 11 bases. The V gene's germline CDR1 is SGHTA and CDR2 FQGNSA. Trimming at V came to 2 bases and at J to 5 bases, leaving 6 bases not matched to a gene. The length of the CDR3 is 16 residues. The CDR3: CASSLLGLAGGDTQYF. The CDR3 DNA follows: TGTGCCAGCAGCTTACTGGGGCTAGCGGGAGGAGATACGCAGTATTTT.